The following is a T cell receptor (beta chain) sequence with its context. This clonotype was detected only a few times. The antigen it recognizes is unknown. There are no base qualities to consult, and no much larger clone falls within one base. The sample is drawn from a study of CD8 T cells in ankylosing spondylitis (TCRdb year 2017). For the wider study: To find TCR variants linked to disease, the study profiled T cell receptor beta repertoires in ankylosing spondylitis patients and healthy donors. The full study cohort was made up of about 25 ankylosing spondylitis patients and 108 healthy donors. Peripheral blood samples were taken, and synovial fluid was additionally collected from ankylosing spondylitis patients. Overall study results and their limits: A TCR beta motif made up of under ten highly homologous amino acid variants appeared to be characteristic of blood from ankylosing spondylitis patients. The disease-linked clones had a CD8+ phenotype and were found at relatively low frequencies in peripheral blood. Significant enrichment of the disease-linked clones was reported in matched synovial fluid samples from ankylosing spondylitis patients. Some motif variants had previously been reported in the synovial fluid and blood of reactive arthritis patients, which suggests shared mechanisms of disease initiation.

After removal of 2 bases from V and 0 bases from J, the junction retains 17 bases not matched to a gene. The CDR3 has 21 amino acids, counting the end cysteine and phenylalanine. The DNA shown is the 63-base CDR3, in frame from base 1. Via the germline V gene, CDR1 is MGHRA and CDR2 YSYEKL. Sequencing used an Illumina HiSeq 2500. Quantitative 5'-RACE with molecular barcodes was the method used to prepare the TCR beta libraries. Processing in the source paper ran as follows. To identify disease-linked TCR variants, a new computational method was used, one built on a probabilistic model of VDJ rearrangement. Starting from the raw public reads, TCRdb applied fastp trimming at Q25, assembled clones with MiXCR and retained in-frame beta chains. Rows are combined by CDR3 protein, so each entry shows the most common genes and DNA. The V and J calls, along with clone size, are taken from TCRdb and not from the paper's own processing. Counted in this sample were roughly 230,000 distinct CDR3 sequences; 18% of them appeared once. Around 33% of the sample lies in the top ten.

The clonotype comes from a male donor with ankylosing spondylitis or in good health (not recorded which). Material: blood, either unsorted or a sorted T cell fraction (not recorded which). The rearranged segments are TRBV4-1 and TRBJ1-3; 9 bases in the junction line up with TRBD1. The nucleotides read TGCGCCAGCAGCCAATTACTAGGACAGGGGTCTCAAGGATACTCTGGAAACACCATATATTTT. Its amino acids are CASSQLLGQGSQGYSGNTIYF.